This note documents a single T cell receptor beta chain sequence. The source of the sample is a study of CD8+ T cells in alopecia areata. RNA extraction was followed by reverse transcription into cDNA, which acted as the sequencing template. Data came from immunoSEQ multiplex PCR; TCRdb stores just in-frame clones and leaves some out. The sample holds roughly 250,000 clones, about two thirds seen once. Germline CDR1 reads MGHRA; CDR2 reads YSYEKL. The V and J ends lost 4 bases and 7 bases, in that order; junction bases with no gene match: 8. The length of the CDR3 is 15 residues. The sequenced sample was CD4+ T cells sorted from blood, obtained at week 0. The clonotype comes from a human donor with alopecia areata. The chain combines TRBV4-1 with TRBJ1-5, with 9 bases matching TRBD1. The CDR3 protein is CASSLSGQGIQPQHF. CDR3 nucleotides: TGCGCCAGCAGCCTCAGCGGACAGGGGATCCAGCCCCAGCATTTT.